The source of this TCR beta chain is a study of T cells in Graves' hyperthyroidism and ophthalmopathy (dated by TCRdb to about 2019). For the study in its entirety: Peripheral blood samples were taken at initial diagnosis, before any treatment was given. To identify TCR V-J signatures that set the groups apart, the researchers used a discovery cohort of roughly 100 patients, made up of under 50 with Graves' ophthalmopathy and about 60 with stable Graves' hyperthyroidism. Prospective prediction of ophthalmopathy was tested in an independent validation cohort of 18 hyperthyroidism patients and 17 patients who later progressed to ophthalmopathy. The roughly 100 discovery patients were randomly divided into training and test sets at a 7:3 ratio. The study also compared thyroid tissue and blood T-cell repertoires from five or six Graves' hyperthyroidism patients. After sampling, hyperthyroidism patients received methimazole starting at 30 mg daily, and ophthalmopathy patients received high-dose intravenous methylprednisolone. TCR Vbeta CDR3 sequencing of approximately 140 peripheral blood samples (43 ophthalmopathy, about 74 hyperthyroidism and approximately 17 progressor patients) is reported in the paper. General conclusions and limits of the study: In cross-validation, a model built on a 13 V-J signature told ophthalmopathy apart from stable hyperthyroidism with under 90% sensitivity and roughly 81% specificity, and in testing the same model reached 80%/75%. Blood samples also contained most of the expanded thyroid clonotypes (frequency above 0.001), which suggests that blood repertoires may reflect thyroid immune responses. In validation, progression to ophthalmopathy was predicted by the model with 70.59% sensitivity and around 75% specificity, a median of approximately 6.5 months before onset. Sample size was not statistically predetermined, and blinding of investigators to group allocation was not performed.

Hyperthyroidism patients were newly diagnosed, with disease duration under 2 months, and aged 18 to 65 years. Patients with uncontrolled infections, other autoimmune diseases, pregnancy or lactation were excluded. Diagnoses were established on the basis of clinical symptoms, serum thyroxine and TRAb, thyroid ultrasound, and orbital computed tomography. Blood from progressor patients was drawn when they were first diagnosed with hyperthyroidism, before any ophthalmopathy symptoms appeared. PBMCs were separated from approximately 9.9 ml of fresh peripheral blood using Ficoll-Paque density gradient centrifugation. Patients classed as progressors first received a Graves' hyperthyroidism diagnosis and then went on to develop ophthalmopathy during follow-up. Total RNA was extracted with Trizol reagent, and quality was checked on an Agilent 2100 Bioanalyzer. The table lists this clonotype with many counts. Its antigen is unknown. No base quality values were provided; no much bigger clone lies one nucleotide off.

Measured from the cysteine to the phenylalanine, the CDR3 is 20 residues long. Only the CDR3 part of the read is kept: 60 bases, read in frame from the first base. The germline V end is reduced by 1 base and the J end by 0 bases; junction bases left unmatched: 13. The germline V gene provides CDR1 MDHEN and CDR2 SYDVKM. Amplification of TCR beta CDR3 regions was carried out from RNA transcripts. A first-round RT-PCR of the TCR CDR3 used the HTBI primer set with the Qiagen OneStep RT-PCR kit. A second multiplex PCR round built the libraries, followed by size selection and purification. Sequencing of the libraries was done on an Illumina HiSeq2000 using paired-end 100 bp reads. The study's own analysis went as follows. SOAPnuke was used to process the raw data, throwing out any read that contained adapters or uncalled bases, had a mean Phred below 15, or lacked an exact constant-primer or identifier match. COPE v1.2.5 was used to merge the high-quality paired reads, and each unique nucleotide sequence was defined as a clonotype. MiTCR v1.1 was used to align clonotypes to the IMGT TRBV, TRBD and TRBJ reference segments. Only V-J combinations with frequency above 0.0001, covering about 99% of repertoires, were analysed. The TCS score was defined as F50 (clonal expansion) divided by E x V (chaos), with BLOSUM62-based TCRdist calculated between CDR3 peptides within each V-J. Welch's t-statistics and random forest reduced around 550 V-J features to 10 to 15, which were used in a naive Bayes classifier (R e1071). Using fastp at Q25 and MiXCR, TCRdb reprocessed the public reads and kept productive beta chains. Rows are unified per CDR3 protein, each entry keeping the most common DNA and genes. The V and J calls shown here were made by TCRdb, not taken from the authors' results. The sample table contains 350,000 or so distinct CDR3 sequences; only one count was recorded for about a sixth of them. Around a third of the sample is in the top ten clones.

The V gene is TRBV28 and the J gene is TRBJ1-5; TRBD1 matches 9 bases in the middle. The clonotype originates from a woman in her twenties or thirties with Graves' hyperthyroidism that later progressed to Graves' ophthalmopathy. The specimen sequenced was blood. The nucleotides read TGTGCCAGCAGTTTATTAATCCCCGGACAGGGGCGGAATAGCAATCAGCCCCAGCATTTT. Its protein is CASSLLIPGQGRNSNQPQHF. Full variable domain (CDR3 extended with the reference TRBV28 and TRBJ1-5 proteins): DVKVTQSSRYLVKRTGEKVFLECVQDMDHENMFWYRQDPGLGLRLIYFSYDVKMKEKGDIPEGYSVSREKKERFSLILESASTNQTSMYLCASSLLIPGQGRNSNQPQHFGDGTRLSIL.